The clone carrying this T cell receptor beta chain appeared a single time. These data originate in a study of blood T cell repertoires in COVID-19. The wider study: Samples of COVID-19 (acute and convalescent) were obtained from the United States, Italy and Spain. Sources were T cells, B-cell-depleted T cells, or PBMCs; the material itself was cDNA or gDNA.

How the authors handled the data: For nucleated cells, counts were estimated from reference gene primer amplification. Sequencing used immunoSEQ multiplex PCR; TCRdb keeps in-frame clones, though not all of them. The V and J calls and the clone size are those of that table, but D and trimming were determined from the DNA. The data contain some 110,000 clones, around three quarters of them singletons. Sequenced material: peripheral blood. The receptor was derived from a man in his 60s with active or convalescent COVID-19.

The CDR3 sequence: CAWGVQGEQFF. CDR3 nucleotide sequence: TGTGCCTGGGGGGTCCAGGGTGAGCAGTTCTTC. This chain uses TRBV30 with TRBJ2-1; possibly TRBD1 for D (5 bases). Germline lookup yields CDR1 GTSNPN and CDR2 SVGIG (reference sequence). The CDR3 is 11 residues long. V was pared by 5 bases and J by 9 bases, with 11 bases between.